This TCR beta chain stems from a study of metastatic and nonmetastatic thyroid tumors. The wider study: Repertoire comparisons spanned blood and tumor or nodule tissue from malignant and benign thyroid patients. Whole-study findings and limits: Significantly greater TCR beta diversity was reportedly found in malignant thyroid tumors than in benign nodules (in blood and tumor).

As processed by the authors: It was from CDR3 differences across clinicopathological groups that a distant-metastasis classifier for papillary thyroid cancer was built. Using MiXCR, TCRdb reanalyzed the PCR reads. In this record, the V and J calls reflect TCRdb's handling and not the investigators' own analysis. The sample has about 16,000 clones, about 29% seen once. Each patient came to thyroid surgery without any prior treatment (of any kind). The CDR3 extends over 15 amino acids. Trimming pared 2 bases from V and 2 bases from J, leaving 11 bases between. The germline V gene encodes CDR1 KGHDR and CDR2 SFDVKD. Many counts were recorded for this clone. What it binds is not known. This may stem from a read error, because a much larger clone lies one nucleotide away.

The source material was tumor tissue. The chain links TRBV24-1 to TRBJ1-2; TRBD1 is a possible D gene (5 bases). The TCR comes from a male donor with papillary thyroid cancer or a benign thyroid nodule (not recorded which). Some clones in this sample may be carry-over from other donors' samples. The CDR3: CATSDSREGNYGYTF. The CDR3 nucleotides are TGTGCCACCAGTGATTCCCGTGAGGGGAACTATGGCTACACCTTC.